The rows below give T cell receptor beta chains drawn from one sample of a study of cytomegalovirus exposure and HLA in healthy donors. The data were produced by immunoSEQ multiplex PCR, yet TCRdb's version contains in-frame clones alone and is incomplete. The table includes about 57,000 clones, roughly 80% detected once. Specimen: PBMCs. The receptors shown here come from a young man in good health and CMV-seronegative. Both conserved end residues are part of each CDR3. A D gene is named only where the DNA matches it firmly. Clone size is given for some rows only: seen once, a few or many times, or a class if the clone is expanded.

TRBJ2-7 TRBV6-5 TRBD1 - TGTGCCAGCAGTTCCAAGGGACAGGTTATGGACTACGAGCAGTACTTC CASSSKGQVMDYEQYF
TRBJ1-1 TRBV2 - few TGTGCCAGCAGCCCTGACCGGACAGCCGGGACTGAAGCTTTCTTT CASSPDRTAGTEAFF
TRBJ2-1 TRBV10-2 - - TGCGCCAGCAGTGATTTCGAGCGGGCCTACAATGAGCAGTTCTTC CASSDFERAYNEQFF
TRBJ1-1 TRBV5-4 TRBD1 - TGTGCCAGCAGCTTGGTCGGAGGTGACAGGGTTGTAAAGGACGGCACTGAAGCTTTCTTT CASSLVGGDRVVKDGTEAFF
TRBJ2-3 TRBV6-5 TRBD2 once TGTGCCAGCAGTTCCGGGACTAGCGGGAAAGATACGCAGTATTTT CASSSGTSGKDTQYF
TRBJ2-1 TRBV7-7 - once TGTGCTAGCAGCTTGGGGCAGGGGCTCTACAATGAGCAGTTCTTC CASSLGQGLYNEQFF
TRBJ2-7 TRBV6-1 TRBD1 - TGTGCCACACAACAGGGGACGTCCTACGAGCAGTACTTC CATQQGTSYEQYF
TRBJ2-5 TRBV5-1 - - TGCGCCAGCAGCTTAGACCCCGGGGAGCAGTACTTC CASSLDPGEQYF
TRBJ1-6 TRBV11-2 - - TGTGCCAGCAGCCCCGGGTCTCCCAATTCACCCCTCCACTTT CASSPGSPNSPLHF
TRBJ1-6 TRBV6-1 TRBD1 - TGTGCCAGCAGGGAACAAACAGGGGCCCTTAATTCACCCCTCCACTTT CASREQTGALNSPLHF
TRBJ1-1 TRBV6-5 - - TGTGCCAGCAGGCCCCCTGGACTGAGAAACACTGAAGCTTTCTTT CASRPPGLRNTEAFF
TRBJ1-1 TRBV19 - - TGTGCCAGTAGTCCCGCAGGGGAGGGGACCGACACTGAAGCTTTCTTT CASSPAGEGTDTEAFF
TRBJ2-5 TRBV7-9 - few TGTGCCAGCAGCTTAGAGTACAGGCTGTCCGGGGAGACCCAGTACTTC CASSLEYRLSGETQYF
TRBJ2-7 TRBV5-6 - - TGTGCCAGCAGCTTATACCCGATTGGCGGGGCTTACGAGCAGTACTTC CASSLYPIGGAYEQYF
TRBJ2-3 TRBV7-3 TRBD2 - TGTGCCAGCAGCAAAAGGGCTAGCGGGGGGGGCACAGATACGCAGTATTTT CASSKRASGGGTDTQYF
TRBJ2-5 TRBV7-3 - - TGTGCCAGCAGCTCCTCGCGGTTGGAGACCCAGTACTTC CASSSSRLETQYF
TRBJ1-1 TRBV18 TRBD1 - TGTGCCAGCTCACCTTGGACAGGGGGCATGAACACTGAAGCTTTCTTT CASSPWTGGMNTEAFF
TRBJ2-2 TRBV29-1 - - TGCAGCGTGGGGGGACAGTACACCGGGGAGCTGTTTTTT CSVGGQYTGELFF
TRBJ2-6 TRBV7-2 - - TGTGCCAGCAGCCCTGGGCGAGTCCTGACTTTC CASSPGRVLTF
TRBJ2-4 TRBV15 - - TGTGCCACCAGCGTGTTTACAGGTCGATTAGGCAAAAACATTCAGTACTTC CATSVFTGRLGKNIQYF
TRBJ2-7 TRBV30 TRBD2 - TGTGCCTGGAGAAGAACTAGCGGGAGGACCTACGAGCAGTACTTC CAWRRTSGRTYEQYF
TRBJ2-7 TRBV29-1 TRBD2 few TGCAGCGTTGTGGGGGGGGAGCCCTACGAGCAGTACTTC CSVVGGEPYEQYF
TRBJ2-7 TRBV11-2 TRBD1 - TGTGCCAGCAGCTTAGCGGTTGGGACAGGGGGGGTATACGAGCAGTACTTC CASSLAVGTGGVYEQYF
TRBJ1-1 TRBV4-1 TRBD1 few TGCGCCAGCAGCCAACCTACAGGGGGCTATGAGACTGAAGCTTTCTTT CASSQPTGGYETEAFF
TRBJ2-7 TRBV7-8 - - TGTGCCAGCAGCTTAGTGAGCGGAAGCTCCTACGAGCAGTACTTC CASSLVSGSSYEQYF
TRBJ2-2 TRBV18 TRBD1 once TGTGCCAGCTCACCACCGTGGACAGGGGTGAACACCGGGGAGCTGTTTTTT CASSPPWTGVNTGELFF
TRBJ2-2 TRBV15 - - TGTGCCACCAGTCATGGCAGGGCGGCGTTCTATAGAGCCGGGGAGCTGTTTTTT CATSHGRAAFYRAGELFF
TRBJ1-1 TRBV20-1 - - TGCAGTGGCAGAATGAACACTGAAGCTTTCTTT CSGRMNTEAFF
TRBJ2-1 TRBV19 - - TGTGCCAGTAGCGCCAGCTCCTACAATGAGCAGTTCTTC CASSASSYNEQFF
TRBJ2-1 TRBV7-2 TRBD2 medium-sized TGTGCCAGCAGCTCTCTCGGAGGTAGCGGGGGCCACTACAATGAGCAGTTCTTC CASSSLGGSGGHYNEQFF
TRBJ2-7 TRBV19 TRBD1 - TGTGCCAGTAGTATAGCACAGGGGGCCTCCTACGAGCAGTACTTC CASSIAQGASYEQYF
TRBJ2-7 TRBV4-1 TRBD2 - TGCGCCAGCAGAGTTCACTGGGGGATAGCGGGGACCCTCGAGCAGTACTTC CASRVHWGIAGTLEQYF
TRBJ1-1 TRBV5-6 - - TGTGCCAGCAGCACTACCCCGACAGCGTGGGCTTTCTTT CASSTTPTAWAFF
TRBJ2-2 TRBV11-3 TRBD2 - TGTGCCAGCAGCTTAGATCGAAGGGAGGGCACCGGGGAGCTGTTTTTT CASSLDRREGTGELFF
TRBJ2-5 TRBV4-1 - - TGCGCCAGCAGCCAAGGCAGACTAGGACAAGAGGCCCAGTACTTC CASSQGRLGQEAQYF
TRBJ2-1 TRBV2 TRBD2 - TGTGCCAGCAGTGTGATAGCGGGAGGGATCAATGAGCAGTTCTTC CASSVIAGGINEQFF
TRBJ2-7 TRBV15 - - TGTGCCACCAGCACGGGACTCCCGAGCTCCTACGAGCAGTACTTC CATSTGLPSSYEQYF
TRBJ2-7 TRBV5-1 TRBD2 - TGCGCCAGCAGCCCTAGCCTGGCGGGAGACGAGCAGTACTTC CASSPSLAGDEQYF
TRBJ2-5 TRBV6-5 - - TGTGCCAGCAGTTCCGCGGTAACTAGAGGAGAGACCCAGTACTTC CASSSAVTRGETQYF
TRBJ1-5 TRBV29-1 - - TGCAGCGTCCAAGAGGGGGATCAGCCCCAGCATTTT CSVQEGDQPQHF
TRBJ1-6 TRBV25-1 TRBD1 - TGTGCCAGCAGTGGCGACAGGGGTTATTCACCCCTCCACTTT CASSGDRGYSPLHF
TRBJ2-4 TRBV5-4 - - TGTGCCAGCAGCTTGGGGGACTCACTAGCCAAAAACATTCAGTACTTC CASSLGDSLAKNIQYF
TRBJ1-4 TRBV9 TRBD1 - TGTGCCAGCAGCGGAGACAGGGGGCGCGTTGAAAAACTGTTTTTT CASSGDRGRVEKLFF
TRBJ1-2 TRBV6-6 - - TGTGCCAGCAGCACTACAGGCCTATTAGGCTACACCTTC CASSTTGLLGYTF
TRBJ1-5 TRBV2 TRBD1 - TGTGCCAGCAGTACTCTCTGGACAGGGGGGAATTTTAAGCCCCAGCATTTT CASSTLWTGGNFKPQHF
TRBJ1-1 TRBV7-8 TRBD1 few TGTGCCAGCAGCCCAGGGGGTGATCAAGCTTTCTTT CASSPGGDQAFF
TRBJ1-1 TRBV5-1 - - TGCGCCAGCAGCTTGGGACCCAACAGGAGGGCGAACACTGAAGCTTTCTTT CASSLGPNRRANTEAFF
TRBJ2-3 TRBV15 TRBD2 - TGTGCCACCAGCAGAGATGGGAGGGCCACCACAGATACGCGGTATTTT CATSRDGRATTDTRYF
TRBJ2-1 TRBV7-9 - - TGTGTAGGGGGGGACTCCTACAATGAGCAGTTCTTC CVGGDSYNEQFF
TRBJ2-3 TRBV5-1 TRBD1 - TGCGCCAGCAGCTTAGAGGACAGGTCAGATACGCAGTATTTT CASSLEDRSDTQYF
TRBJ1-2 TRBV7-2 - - TGTGCCAGCAGCTCCCAGGGAAACTATGGCTACACCTTC CASSSQGNYGYTF
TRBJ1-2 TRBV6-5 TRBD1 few TGTGCCAGCACCGGACAGGGCCCTAACTATGGCTACACCTTC CASTGQGPNYGYTF
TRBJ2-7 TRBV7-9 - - TGTGCCAGCGATAGGGGCGGCTACGAGCAGTACTTC CASDRGGYEQYF
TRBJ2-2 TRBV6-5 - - TGTGCCAGCAGTTCTGCTGGGGGCGCGGACACCGGGGAGCTGTTTTTT CASSSAGGADTGELFF
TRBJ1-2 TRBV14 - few TGTGCCAGCAGCCAGGGGGCTCGGTATGGCTACACCTTC CASSQGARYGYTF
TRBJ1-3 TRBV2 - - TGTGCCAGCGCGGGGGAGGGCCGAAGTGGAAACACCATATATTTT CASAGEGRSGNTIYF
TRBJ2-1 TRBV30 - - TGTGCCTGGATACGCGACCGGGGGACCAACAATGAGCAGTTCTTC CAWIRDRGTNNEQFF
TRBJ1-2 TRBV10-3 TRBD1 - TGTGCCTCTGGGGGACAGGGGGTTGGTTATGGCTACACCTTC CASGGQGVGYGYTF
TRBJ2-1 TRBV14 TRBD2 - TGTGCCAGCAGCCGCCCCGTTGGGACTAGTCTAGATGAGCAGTTCTTC CASSRPVGTSLDEQFF
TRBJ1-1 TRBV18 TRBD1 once TGTGCCAGCTCACCAGACAGGGGGTCTTGGAACACTGAAGCTTTCTTT CASSPDRGSWNTEAFF